This T cell receptor (beta chain) comes out of a study of STAT5B mutations in CD4+ large granular lymphocyte leukemia. Clones were sequenced by immunoSEQ multiplex PCR, and TCRdb holds only the in-frame ones, with some missing. The sample has around 31,000 clones, 70% to 85% seen once. Study-wide points: Compared with healthy controls (2/35), patient top clones favored TRBV06 (8/27). Data were not HLA-matched across samples. Roughly 27% of private leukemic clonotypes occurred rarely in other patients' non-leukemic repertoires.

This clone was counted a single time. Its antigen remains unidentified. CDR1 and CDR2 (germline): MDHEN, SYDVKM. Trimming took 5 bases from V and 7 from J, leaving 12 bases between them. The CDR3 is made up of 12 amino acids. Sequencing was performed on CD4+ T cells from blood buffy coats. The clonotype comes from a human donor in good health. This chain links TRBV28 with TRBJ2-7, with D possibly matching TRBD1 (6 bases). CDR3 bases: TGTGCCAGCAGTGGACAGCCACGGGAGCAGTACTTC. Translated: CASSGQPREQYF. Filled out from reference TRBV28 and TRBJ2-7, the complete variable domain reads DVKVTQSSRYLVKRTGEKVFLECVQDMDHENMFWYRQDPGLGLRLIYFSYDVKMKEKGDIPEGYSVSREKKERFSLILESASTNQTSMYLCASSGQPREQYFGPGTRLTVT.